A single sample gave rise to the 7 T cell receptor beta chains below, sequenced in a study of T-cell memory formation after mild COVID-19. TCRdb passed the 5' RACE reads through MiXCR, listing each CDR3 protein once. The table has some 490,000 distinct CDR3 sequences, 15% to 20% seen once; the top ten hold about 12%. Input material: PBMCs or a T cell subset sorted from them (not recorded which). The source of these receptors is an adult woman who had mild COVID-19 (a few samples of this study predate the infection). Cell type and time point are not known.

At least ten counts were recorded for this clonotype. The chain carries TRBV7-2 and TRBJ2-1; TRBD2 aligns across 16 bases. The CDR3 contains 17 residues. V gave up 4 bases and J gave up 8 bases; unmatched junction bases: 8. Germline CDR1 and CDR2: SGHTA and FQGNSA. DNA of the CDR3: TGTGCCAGCAGCTCCCCGGGACTAGCGGGGGGGCTCTATGAGCAGTTCTTC. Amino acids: CASSSPGLAGGLYEQFF.

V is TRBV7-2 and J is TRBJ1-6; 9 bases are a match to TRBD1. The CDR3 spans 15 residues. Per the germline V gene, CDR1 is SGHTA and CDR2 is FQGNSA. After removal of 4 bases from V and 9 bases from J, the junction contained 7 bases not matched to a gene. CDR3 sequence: CASSYRQGEGSPLHF. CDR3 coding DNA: TGTGCCAGCAGCTACCGACAGGGGGAGGGTTCACCCCTCCACTTT.

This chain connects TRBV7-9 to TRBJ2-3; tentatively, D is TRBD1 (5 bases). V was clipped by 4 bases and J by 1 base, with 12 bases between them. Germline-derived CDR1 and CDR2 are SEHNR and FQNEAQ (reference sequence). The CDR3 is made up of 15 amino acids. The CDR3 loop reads CASSSGQEGTDTQYF. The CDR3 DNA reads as TGTGCCAGCAGCTCCGGACAAGAAGGCACAGATACGCAGTATTTT.

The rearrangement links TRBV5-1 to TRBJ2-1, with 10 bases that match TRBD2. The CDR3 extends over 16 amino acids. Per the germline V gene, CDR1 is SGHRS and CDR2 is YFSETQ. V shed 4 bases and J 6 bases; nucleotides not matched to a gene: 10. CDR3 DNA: TGCGCCAGCAGCCCACGAAGCGGGGGGGCGGTCAATGAGCAGTTCTTC. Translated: CASSPRSGGAVNEQFF.

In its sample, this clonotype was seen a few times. CDR3 in amino acids: CSAASGIYEQYF. CDR3 bases: TGCAGTGCGGCTAGCGGGATCTACGAGCAGTACTTC. The chain is built from TRBV20-1 and TRBJ2-7, with TRBD2 identical over 9 bases. The germline gives CDR1 DFQATT, CDR2 SNEGSKA (reference sequence). The CDR3 covers 12 residues. Trimming took 6 bases from V and 3 from J; bases not matched to a gene: 3.

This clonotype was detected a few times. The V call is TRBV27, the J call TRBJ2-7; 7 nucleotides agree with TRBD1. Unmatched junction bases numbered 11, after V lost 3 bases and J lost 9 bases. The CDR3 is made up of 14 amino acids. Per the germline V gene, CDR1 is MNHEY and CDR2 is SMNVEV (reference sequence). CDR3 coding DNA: TGTGCCAGCAGTTTTCTCTGGCCAGGGGGTAGGCAGTACTTC. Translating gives CASSFLWPGGRQYF.

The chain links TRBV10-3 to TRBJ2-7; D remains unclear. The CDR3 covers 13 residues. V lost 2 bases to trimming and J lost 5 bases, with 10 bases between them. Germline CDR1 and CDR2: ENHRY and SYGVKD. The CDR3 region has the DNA TGTGCCATCAGTGAGGTGGGTGCCCACGAGCAGTACTTC. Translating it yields CAISEVGAHEQYF.